A selection of T cell receptor beta chains follows, all from one sample in a study of radiotherapy plus CTLA-4 blockade in lung cancer. Produced via immunoSEQ multiplex PCR; TCRdb's table is partial and in-frame only. This table holds about 80,000 clones, about four fifths found once. Sequencing was performed on peripheral blood, taken from a patient treated with radiotherapy plus ipilimumab. Receptors were obtained from a human donor with non-small cell lung cancer who had stable disease on radiotherapy plus ipilimumab. CDR3s include the opening cysteine and the closing phenylalanine or tryptophan. D genes are given only for firm matches. Expanded clones get a size class; other rows say once, few or many, or leave the size out.

clone size	V gene	J gene	CDR3 length	D gene	CDR3 DNA	CDR3 protein
NA	TRBV4-2	TRBJ2-2	15	NA	TGTGCCAGCAGCCGGCCCGGAGGACCCACCGGGGAGCTGTTTTTT	CASSRPGGPTGELFF
NA	TRBV5-8	TRBJ1-4	14	TRBD1	TGTGCCAGCAGCCCCGGGACAGGGTTTGAAAAACTGTTTTTT	CASSPGTGFEKLFF
NA	TRBV18	TRBJ1-1	15	NA	TGTGCCAGCTCACGAACGGGGTCTTTAAACACTGAAGCTTTCTTT	CASSRTGSLNTEAFF
NA	TRBV6-5	TRBJ2-7	14	TRBD1	TGTGCCAGCAGTTACGGGGACAGGCCCTACGAGCAGTACTTC	CASSYGDRPYEQYF
NA	TRBV30	TRBJ2-1	14	TRBD2	TGTGCCTGGTGGACTAGCGGGAGGGCCCATGAGCAGTTCTTC	CAWWTSGRAHEQFF
NA	TRBV7-8	TRBJ2-7	14	NA	TGTGCCAGCAGCTTCCAGGTCAATAGATACGAGCAGTACTTC	CASSFQVNRYEQYF
NA	TRBV6-5	TRBJ1-4	12	TRBD1	TGTGCCAGCAGGCAGGGGGCGGAAAAACTGTTTTTT	CASRQGAEKLFF
NA	TRBV9	TRBJ2-2	19	TRBD2	TGTGCCAGCAGCGTCCGGCCGGGACTAGCGGTCTCGAGCACCGGGGAGCTGTTTTTT	CASSVRPGLAVSSTGELFF
NA	TRBV7-3	TRBJ2-7	15	TRBD2	TGTGCCAGCAGCTTAACTAGCGGGGGGACCTACGAGCAGTACTTC	CASSLTSGGTYEQYF
NA	TRBV7-8	TRBJ1-6	13	NA	TGTGCCAGCAGCTTAGGCTCCGGGACACCCCTCCACTTT	CASSLGSGTPLHF
NA	TRBV28	TRBJ2-7	13	NA	TGTGCCAGCAGTTCGACAGTTCCCTACGAGCAGTACTTC	CASSSTVPYEQYF
NA	TRBV7-3	TRBJ1-1	13	NA	TGTGCCAGCAGCTTAACCTCAGTCCATGAAGCTTTCTTT	CASSLTSVHEAFF
once	TRBV9	TRBJ2-3	19	TRBD2	TGTGCCAGCAGCGTAGGAGGTGCAACTAGCGGGGGGGGCACAGATACGCAGTATTTT	CASSVGGATSGGGTDTQYF
NA	TRBV6-6	TRBJ2-7	15	NA	TGTGCCAGCAGTTACTCTCCGGGGGGCCGCGACGAGCAGTACTTC	CASSYSPGGRDEQYF
once	TRBV27	TRBJ1-4	12	NA	TGTGCCAGCATGACGGCGTGGGAAAAACTGTTTTTT	CASMTAWEKLFF
NA	TRBV7-9	TRBJ2-1	13	TRBD1	TGTGCCACCCAGGGGGACCAGCAGAATGAGCAGTTCTTC	CATQGDQQNEQFF
NA	TRBV11-1	TRBJ2-6	16	TRBD1	TGTGCCAGCAGCTTTCGACAGGGGTCCGGGGCCAACGTCCTGACTTTC	CASSFRQGSGANVLTF
few	TRBV18	TRBJ1-2	18	NA	TGTGCCAGCTCACCCCCAAGAGGGAGAGGCAGGGGTTTTTATGGCTACACCTTC	CASSPPRGRGRGFYGYTF
once	TRBV5-1	TRBJ1-1	14	NA	TGCGCCAGCAGCTTGGAACTGGGGAACACTGAAGCTTTCTTT	CASSLELGNTEAFF
NA	TRBV5-1	TRBJ2-1	15	NA	TGCGCCAGCAGCTCCCGGGACCCCTCAACCAATGAGCAGTTCTTC	CASSSRDPSTNEQFF
once	TRBV19	TRBJ1-3	15	NA	TGTGCCAGAGAATGGGACGAAAACTCTGGAAACACCATATATTTT	CAREWDENSGNTIYF
few	TRBV28	TRBJ2-6	16	NA	TGTGCCAGCAGTTTCATGCCGACTGCAGGGGCCAACGTCCTGACTTTC	CASSFMPTAGANVLTF
NA	TRBV19	TRBJ2-2	14	TRBD2	TGTGCCAGTAGGGGCCCGGGAGGGACCGGGGAGCTGTTTTTT	CASRGPGGTGELFF
NA	TRBV6-6	TRBJ2-1	14	TRBD2	TGTGCCAGCAGTTACGACCGGGGGGGCAGTGAGCAGTTCTTC	CASSYDRGGSEQFF
NA	TRBV25-1	TRBJ2-7	15	NA	TGTGCCAGCAGTTCCCGGGACGGAGGAACCTACGAGCAGTACTTC	CASSSRDGGTYEQYF
NA	TRBV6-5	TRBJ1-4	16	NA	TGTGCCAGCAGTTACTCCCGTCCTACTGCGGGTGAAAAACTGTTTTTT	CASSYSRPTAGEKLFF
NA	TRBV5-4	TRBJ2-7	14	NA	TGTGCCAGCAGTAACGGACGAGGGATTTACGAGCAGTACTTC	CASSNGRGIYEQYF
NA	TRBV5-4	TRBJ2-3	15	NA	TGTGCCAGCAGCTTGGAGTTAGGGGCCACAGATACGCAGTATTTT	CASSLELGATDTQYF
NA	TRBV6-1	TRBJ1-5	14	NA	TGTGCCAGCAGTGCCGACCCCCGCAATCAGCCCCAGCATTTT	CASSADPRNQPQHF
NA	TRBV11-2	TRBJ2-1	15	NA	TGTGCCAGCAGCTTAGTAGGGGGTGGTTACAATGAGCAGTTCTTC	CASSLVGGGYNEQFF
few	TRBV10-1	TRBJ2-3	13	TRBD2	TGCGCCAGCAGTGACCGGGGGGCAGATACGCAGTATTTT	CASSDRGADTQYF
NA	TRBV2	TRBJ2-5	17	TRBD2	TGTGCCAGCAGTTTAAGGACTAGCGGGAGAGGGGAGGAGACCCAGTACTTC	CASSLRTSGRGEETQYF
once	TRBV2	TRBJ2-5	13	TRBD1	TGTGCCAGCAGTAGACAGGGTGGGGAGACCCAGTACTTC	CASSRQGGETQYF
few	TRBV9	TRBJ2-3	15	TRBD2	TGTGCCAGCTCCCTAGCGGGTGGTAGCACAGATACGCAGTATTTT	CASSLAGGSTDTQYF
NA	TRBV2	TRBJ2-7	14	NA	TGTGCCAGCAGTGAGCGGGGTCCCTCCTACGAGCAGTACTTC	CASSERGPSYEQYF
NA	TRBV23-1	TRBJ2-6	16	NA	TGCGCCAGCAAGGGGGTTACGATCTCTGGGGCCAACGTCCTGACTTTC	CASKGVTISGANVLTF
NA	TRBV6-5	TRBJ1-2	15	NA	TGTGCCAGCAGTTACTCGAACGGCGGTAACTATGGCTACACCTTC	CASSYSNGGNYGYTF
few	TRBV7-2	TRBJ2-7	15	TRBD1	TGTGCCAGCAGCTTAGCGGCAGGGGGCACCTACGAGCAGTACTTC	CASSLAAGGTYEQYF
NA	TRBV4-2	TRBJ2-2	18	NA	TGTGCCAGCAGCCAAGATCCTAATATCGGGGACCGCACCGGGGAGCTGTTTTTT	CASSQDPNIGDRTGELFF
NA	TRBV9	TRBJ2-2	15	TRBD2	TGTGCCAGCAGCAGGACTAGCGGCAACACCGGGGAGCTGTTTTTT	CASSRTSGNTGELFF
NA	TRBV27	TRBJ1-1	14	NA	TGTGCCAGCAGTTTTCGGGGGATGAACACTGAAGCTTTCTTT	CASSFRGMNTEAFF
few	TRBV29-1	TRBJ2-2	12	NA	TGCAGCGCTACCACAGGGACCGGGGAGCTGTTTTTT	CSATTGTGELFF
NA	TRBV9	TRBJ2-6	15	NA	TGTGCCAGCAGCGTCGGCGGGATAGGGGCCAACGTCCTGACTTTC	CASSVGGIGANVLTF
NA	TRBV6-1	TRBJ1-5	14	TRBD1	TGTGCCAGCGGTCCAGGGGGTGGCAATCAGCCCCAGCATTTT	CASGPGGGNQPQHF
NA	TRBV11-2	TRBJ2-5	20	NA	TGTGCCAGCAGCTTAGATGGGGTAGCTCAGGTACAGAAGGAACAAGAGACCCAGTACTTC	CASSLDGVAQVQKEQETQYF
NA	TRBV7-2	TRBJ1-1	15	NA	TGTACCAGCAGCCTCCCTCCAAGAACGAACACTGAAGCTTTCTTT	CTSSLPPRTNTEAFF
NA	TRBV6-1	TRBJ1-3	14	NA	TGTGCCAGCAGTGACCGTGGGGCTGGAAACACCATATATTTT	CASSDRGAGNTIYF
NA	TRBV6-5	TRBJ1-2	13	NA	TGTGCCAGCAGTCTAAGGGAGCGCTATGGCTACACCTTC	CASSLRERYGYTF
NA	TRBV6-1	TRBJ1-1	16	TRBD1	TGTGCCAGCAGTGAACCGAAGAGCGGACAGGGGGCGAGGGCTTTCTTT	CASSEPKSGQGARAFF
NA	TRBV6-6	TRBJ2-3	15	TRBD1	TGTGCCAGCCATTCCTCCACCGGGACAGGGAACACGCAGTATTTT	CASHSSTGTGNTQYF
few	TRBV19	TRBJ1-5	13	NA	TGTGCCAGTAGCACCAGGGTGTCTCAGCCCCAGCATTTT	CASSTRVSQPQHF
NA	TRBV20-1	TRBJ2-7	11	NA	TGCATGGTCAGGGCGGGTCGCGAGCAGTACTTC	CMVRAGREQYF
NA	TRBV5-6	TRBJ2-1	17	TRBD1	TGTGCCAGCAGTCCTCCCGGGACAGGGGGCTTCTACAATGAGCAGTTCTTC	CASSPPGTGGFYNEQFF
once	TRBV7-8	TRBJ1-3	16	NA	TGTGCCAGCAGCTTAGGGGGACAATTCTCTGGAAACACCATATATTTT	CASSLGGQFSGNTIYF